Shown below are 27 T cell receptor beta chains from a single sample sequenced in a study of CD8+CD57+ T cells in acquired aplastic anemia. Patients chosen for sequencing had CD8+CD57+ cells that had expanded, as shown by flow cytometry. The TCR beta profiling, which covered VDJ combination and CDR3 sequence, was carried out using genomic DNA as the template. Via MiXCR, TCRdb re-called the reads, giving one row per CDR3 protein. The table has under 200,000 distinct CDR3 sequences, more than 45% seen once. The sequenced sample consisted of sorted CD4+, CD8+, or CD8+CD57+ T cells (not recorded which) from PBMCs. These receptor sequences come from a human donor with aplastic anemia.

This clonotype was observed at least ten times. The V call is TRBV9, the J call TRBJ2-3; possibly TRBD1 for D (6 bases). The CDR3 runs 15 residues. Germline values: CDR1 SGDLS, CDR2 YYNGEE. V was trimmed by 4 bases and J by 1 base, leaving 13 bases between them. Here the CDR3 DNA reads TGTGCCAGCAGCCCCCAGGGGCTAGGCACAGATACGCAGTATTTT. Amino acid sequence: CASSPQGLGTDTQYF.

This chain links TRBV9 with TRBJ2-5, with TRBD2 matching 11 bases. CDR1 and CDR2 from the germline V gene are SGDLS and YYNGEE. This CDR3 has 19 residues. J lost 6 bases, V lost 4 bases, and 20 bases had no gene match. CDR3 sequence: CASSPMPLAGDTLGKTQYF. Here the CDR3 DNA reads TGTGCCAGCAGCCCCATGCCACTAGCGGGGGACACCTTGGGAAAGACCCAGTACTTC.

Comment on this clonotype: The junction departs from germline at one end; a sequencing error may be responsible. The rearrangement links TRBV4-1 to TRBJ2-5; TRBD2 matches at 9 bases. Per the germline V gene, CDR1 is MGHRA and CDR2 is YSYEKL. The CDR3 has 14 amino acids. In nucleotides, the CDR3 is TGCGCCAGCAGACAAGCGGGGGGCAAAGAGACCCAGTACTTC. This codes for CASRQAGGKETQYF.

This clonotype has a handful of counts. The CDR3 loop is CASSPRGLNTEAFF. As DNA, the CDR3 is TGCGCCAGCAGCCCCAGGGGGCTGAACACTGAAGCTTTCTTT. The chain carries TRBV5-1 and TRBJ1-1; 8 positions match TRBD1. This CDR3 region has 14 residues. CDR1 and CDR2 (germline): SGHRS, YFSETQ. V was pared by 4 bases and J by 0 bases, with 2 bases of the junction left unmatched.

The chain recombines TRBV19 with TRBJ1-6; D remains unclear. Germline CDR1 and CDR2: LNHDA and SQIVND (reference sequence). The CDR3 consists of 14 residues. V was pared by 1 base and J by 7 bases, with 8 bases between. CDR3 sequence: CASSIAAENSPLHF. The CDR3 nucleotides are TGTGCCAGTAGTATAGCTGCAGAAAATTCACCCCTCCACTTT.

This rearrangement joins TRBV24-1 to TRBJ2-2; 8 nucleotides match TRBD2. Germline CDR1 and CDR2: KGHDR and SFDVKD. The CDR3 consists of 17 residues. Trimming removed 3 bases from V and 3 bases from J; junction bases left unmatched: 8. CDR3 nucleotides: TGTGCCACCAGTGATGGAGCGGGGGCTAGTGACACCGGGGAGCTGTTTTTT. Translation gives CATSDGAGASDTGELFF.

The V and J genes are TRBV24-1 and TRBJ2-7; 10 bases are shared with TRBD2. The CDR3 covers 14 residues. Germline CDR1 reads KGHDR; CDR2 reads SFDVKD. With 6 bases clipped from V and 3 bases from J, the junction kept 4 bases outside the gene matches. The CDR3 sequence is CATSPSGSSYEQYF. For the CDR3, the DNA is TGTGCCACCAGTCCTAGCGGGAGTAGCTACGAGCAGTACTTC.

This clonotype was seen many times. The chain joins TRBV7-2 to TRBJ2-3, with D unresolved. There are 14 residues in the CDR3. V was cut by 0 bases and J by 2 bases, with 6 bases left in between. Germline V lookup: CDR1 SGHTA, CDR2 FQGNSA. For the CDR3, the DNA is TGTGCCAGCAGCTTAGCCTCGATCACAGATACGCAGTATTTT. Translation gives CASSLASITDTQYF.

This clonotype was observed once. The chain has TRBV7-1 and TRBJ2-7; tentatively, D is TRBD1 (6 bases). TRBV7-1 is designated an ORF whose function remains uncertain. The CDR3 runs to 14 residues. Between the trimmed V and J ends, which lost 5 bases and 2 bases, there was a span of 13 bases. CDR3 DNA sequence: TGTGCCAGCAGCGTCTCCGGGACACCCTACGAGCAGTACTTC. Amino acid sequence: CASSVSGTPYEQYF.

Regarding this clonotype: A clone one base away is much larger, so this may be a read error. V gene TRBV5-1 combines with J gene TRBJ2-1; 11 positions agree with TRBD2. The CDR3 consists of 15 residues. The germline gives CDR1 SGHRS, CDR2 YFSETQ. Trimming cost V 5 bases and J 4 bases; bases outside gene matches: 5. CDR3 in amino acids: CASSLTSGVYNEQFF. As DNA, the CDR3 is TGCGCCAGCAGTTTGACTAGCGGGGTTTACAATGAGCAGTTCTTC.

Regarding this clonotype: It is likely a read error, because the conserved phenylalanine at the end of the CDR3 is missing. This chain uses TRBV24-1 with TRBJ2-1, with D tentatively TRBD1 (7 bases). The CDR3 has 16 residues. The germline CDR1 and CDR2 sequences are KGHDR and SFDVKD. CDR3 residues: CATGDRTGGVMNEQFL. CDR3 nucleotide sequence: TGTGCCACCGGTGATCGGACAGGAGGGGTTATGAATGAGCAGTTCTTA.

The chain links TRBV11-2 to TRBJ2-1; 10 bases are shared with TRBD1. V trimming: 3 bases; J trimming: 14 bases; junction bases outside the gene matches: 7. This CDR3 comprises 13 residues. Per the germline V gene, CDR1 is SGHAT and CDR2 is FQNNGV. CDR3 nucleotides: TGTGCCAGCAGCTTGCCTGGGACAGGGGATGAGTTCTTC. Translation gives CASSLPGTGDEFF.

As concerns this clonotype: A much larger clone lies a single base off, so this may be a read error. The chain joins TRBV6-5 to TRBJ1-1; D uncertain. Germline CDR1 is MNHEY and CDR2 is SVGAGI. This CDR3 spans 14 amino acids. CDR3 in amino acids: CASSYSGLNTEAYF. Written as DNA, the CDR3 is TGTGCCAGCAGTTACTCAGGGTTGAACACTGAAGCTTACTTT.

Concerning this clonotype itself: A junction end diverges from the germline sequence, so it may reflect a read error. J is TRBJ1-2 and V is TRBV6-1; D unresolved. The germline V gene encodes CDR1 MNHNS and CDR2 SASEGT. The CDR3 covers 15 residues. DNA of the CDR3: TGTGCCAGCAGTCCAACCCGTGTGATTAACTATGGCCACACCTTC. This gives the protein CASSPTRVINYGHTF.

The chain has TRBV9 and TRBJ2-3; D is unresolved. V lost 2 bases, J lost 0 bases, and 4 bases lay in between. CDR3 size: 13 residues. Germline V gene sequence: CDR1 SGDLS, CDR2 YYNGEE. CDR3 bases: TGTGCCAGCAGCGTTTGGAGCACAGATACGCAGTATTTT. Protein sequence: CASSVWSTDTQYF.

This clonotype was seen many times. V is TRBV7-9 and J is TRBJ1-1; D uncertain. V was pared by 1 base and J by 7 bases, with 7 bases between. This CDR3 spans 12 amino acids. Germline V gives CDR1 SEHNR, CDR2 FQNEAQ (reference sequence). In DNA form, the CDR3 reads TGTGCCAGCAGCTTAGGAGGCCTTGAAGCTTTCTTT. Encoded protein: CASSLGGLEAFF.

The J gene is TRBJ2-6, the V gene TRBV19; D is perhaps TRBD2 (6 bases). CDR1 is LNHDA and CDR2 is SQIVND in the germline V gene (reference sequence). This CDR3 contains 15 residues. Trimming pared 3 bases from V and 1 base from J, leaving 7 bases between. Here the CDR3 DNA reads TGTGCCAGTAGTATTGGAGGGTCTGGGGCCAACGTCCTGACTTTC. It specifies CASSIGGSGANVLTF.

The chain employs TRBV15 and TRBJ2-7; the match to TRBD1 covers 9 bases. The CDR3 contains 16 residues. In germline, CDR1 is LNHNV, CDR2 YYDKDF (reference sequence). Trimming cost V 3 bases and J 3 bases; bases outside gene matches: 9. The CDR3 DNA reads as TGTGCCACCAGCAGTAACTCCGGGACAGGGATCTACGAGCAGTACTTC. Amino acid sequence: CATSSNSGTGIYEQYF.

This clonotype has a handful of counts. This chain connects TRBV15 to TRBJ1-5; 7 bases are shared with TRBD1. This CDR3 is 16 amino acids long. Per the germline V gene, CDR1 is LNHNV and CDR2 is YYDKDF (reference sequence). Trimming took 3 bases from V and 8 from J; bases not matched to a gene: 13. CDR3 coding DNA: TGTGCCACCAGCAGGAGAGGGACAGTCCTGTTAGAGCCCCAGCATTTT. Its protein product is CATSRRGTVLLEPQHF.

This clonotype came up a few times. This chain uses TRBV5-1 with TRBJ2-5, with 15 bases fitting TRBD2. The CDR3 extends over 16 amino acids. V shed 6 bases and J 5 bases; nucleotides not matched to a gene: 8. The germline CDR1 and CDR2 sequences are SGHRS and YFSETQ. The CDR3 protein is CASTRTSGRAGETQYF. The DNA of the CDR3 is TGCGCCAGCACCCGGACTAGCGGGAGGGCCGGGGAGACCCAGTACTTC.

This clonotype was seen just once. The rearrangement uses TRBV29-1 and TRBJ2-3; the match to TRBD1 covers 11 bases. The germline CDR1 and CDR2 sequences are SQVTM and ANQGSEA. After removal of 4 bases from V and 5 bases from J, the junction contained 2 bases not matched to a gene. The CDR3 spans 13 residues. The CDR3 protein is CSVVGQGVDTQYF. CDR3 DNA sequence: TGCAGCGTTGTGGGACAGGGGGTAGATACGCAGTATTTT.

This clonotype was seen ten or more times. The chain links TRBV19 to TRBJ1-5; D unresolved. V lost 6 bases to trimming and J lost 9 bases, with 12 bases between them. Germline-derived CDR1 and CDR2 are LNHDA and SQIVND (reference sequence). This CDR3 contains 12 residues. The DNA for the CDR3 is TGTGCCAGTAGCCTCGGCTCAAGGCCCCAGCATTTT. This codes for CASSLGSRPQHF.

This clonotype was counted many times. The chain combines TRBV5-1 with TRBJ1-4; TRBD1 agrees at 7 bases. Germline V gene lookup returns CDR1 SGHRS and CDR2 YFSETQ. The CDR3 covers 17 residues. Losses at the gene ends were 0 bases for V and 1 base for J; bases not matched to a gene: 6. The CDR3 nucleotides read TGCGCCAGCAGCTTGGGCCTCAACAGGGGAACTAATGAAAAACTGTTTTTT. Encoded protein: CASSLGLNRGTNEKLFF.

In its sample, this clonotype was seen many times. The CDR3 spells CASSISGRADTQYF. CDR3 DNA sequence: TGTGCCAGCAGCATTAGCGGGAGGGCAGATACGCAGTATTTT. The genes are TRBV7-8 and TRBJ2-3; TRBD2 matches at 11 bases. The germline V gene encodes CDR1 SGHVS and CDR2 FQNEAQ. With 5 bases clipped from V and 4 bases from J, the junction kept 2 bases outside the gene matches. The CDR3 contains 14 residues.

The sample holds many counts of this clonotype. The CDR3: CAITPAPTSSYEQYF. The CDR3 DNA follows: TGTGCCATCACCCCAGCGCCAACGAGCTCCTACGAGCAGTACTTC. The rearrangement links TRBV10-3 to TRBJ2-7; no firm D call. Trimming cost V 7 bases and J 0 bases, with 16 bases left between them. CDR1 and CDR2 from the germline V gene are ENHRY and SYGVKD. The CDR3 runs to 15 residues.

V gene TRBV10-3 combines with J gene TRBJ2-7; the D call may be TRBD1 or TRBD2 (6 bases each). CDR3 length: 18 amino acids. V lost 2 bases and J lost 0, with 20 bases in between. Germline CDR1 is ENHRY and CDR2 is SYGVKD. The CDR3 bases are TGTGCCATCAGTGAGGGCGGTGGGGGGCTCGTTAGCTCCTACGAGCAGTACTTC. As protein: CAISEGGGGLVSSYEQYF.

This clonotype was seen only a few times. Being one base from a much bigger clone, this may be a read error. This rearrangement joins TRBV19 to TRBJ1-4; perhaps TRBD1 as D (5 bases). This CDR3 has 13 residues. Germline CDR1 is LNHDA and CDR2 is SQIVND (reference sequence). Here the CDR3 reads CASSPGGYEKPFF. As DNA, the CDR3 is TGTGCCAGTAGTCCGGGGGGGTATGAAAAACCGTTTTTT.